This T cell receptor (beta chain) is drawn from a study of T cell repertoires in cytomegalovirus infection. For the study at large: TCR beta signatures that were public indicated CMV infection and matching HLA type.

TCRdb recomputed calls from the reads with MiXCR, one row per CDR3 protein. This sample has roughly 320,000 distinct CDR3 sequences, with approximately 9.5% found just once. This CDR3 is 14 amino acids long. Trimming removed 9 bases from V and 0 bases from J, with 14 bases in between. CDR1 is LNHDA, CDR2 SQIVND, per germline (reference sequence). Sequences were obtained from PBMCs. V gene TRBV19 combines with J gene TRBJ1-1; D gene unclear. This receptor was obtained from a human donor in good health (CMV status not recorded). Some clones in this sample may be carry-over from other donors' samples. For the CDR3, the DNA is TGTGCCAGCCGGGAGGGCCCAATGAACACTGAAGCTTTCTTT. It yields the protein CASREGPMNTEAFF.